The present T cell receptor beta chain was sequenced within a study of blood T cells in healthy people across ages. Study-wide background: Using template switching, researchers captured about one barcoded beta molecule for each two T cells.

General study findings and limits: Relative to aged donors, long-lived donors carried more naive CD4+ cells and displayed higher diversity.

The germline V gene encodes CDR1 SEHNR and CDR2 FQNEAQ (reference sequence). CDR3 length: 15 amino acids. V was clipped by 0 bases and J by 1 base, with 9 bases between them. With respect to this clonotype: What it recognizes is unknown.

For the second PCR, which ran for roughly 6 to 11 cycles, a sample-barcoded 5' primer and a J-beta primer mix were used. Unique molecular identifiers of 12 random nucleotides labeled each cDNA. TCRdb analysed the 5' RACE reads with MiXCR anew, one entry per CDR3 protein. The sample has some 1.5 million distinct CDR3 sequences, approximately 39% seen once. The chain is built from TRBV7-9 and TRBJ1-1; no clear D gene. The TCR sequence derives from a woman between 18 and 29 years old in good health. Sequenced: blood. The CDR3 protein is CASSLALAQNTEAFF. The CDR3 DNA sequence: TGTGCCAGCAGCTTAGCGCTTGCGCAGAACACTGAAGCTTTCTTT. The variable domain in full, completed from reference TRBV7-9 and TRBJ1-1, reads DTGVSQNPRHKITKRGQNVTFRCDPISEHNRLYWYRQTLGQGPEFLTYFQNEAQLEKSRLLSDRFSAERPKGSFSTLEIQRTEQGDSAMYLCASSLALAQNTEAFFGQGTRLTVV.